This T cell receptor (beta chain) was recorded in a study of T cell repertoires in cytomegalovirus infection. Study-level findings and limits: The cumulative frequency of public TCR beta families distinguished individuals who carried CMV together with the relevant HLA.

Regarding this clonotype: Its target is not known.

This CDR3 is 13 amino acids long. Germline V lookup: CDR1 MNHEY, CDR2 SMNVEV (reference sequence). V lost 4 bases, J lost 0 bases, and 7 bases lay in between. Each CDR3 protein is one row after TCRdb ran MiXCR on the reads. The repertoire has 200,000 or so distinct CDR3 sequences, about 40% of them found once; the top ten carry around 64%. This chain uses TRBV27 with TRBJ2-7; D gene ambiguous. The sequence came from a human donor in good health (CMV status not recorded). Some clones in this sample may be carry-over from other donors' samples. The sample was CD8+ T cells from cultured PBMCs, taken from culture after CMV antigen stimulation. The CDR3 spells CASSWQDSYEQYF. In DNA, the CDR3 is TGTGCCAGCAGTTGGCAGGACTCCTACGAGCAGTACTTC.